The next 10 T cell receptor beta chains were all read from a single sample in a study of shared clonotypes between healthy human individuals. Measured with immunoSEQ multiplex PCR; TCRdb has only the in-frame clones, and not every one. The sample lists around 500,000 clones, around 85% occurring once. Sequencing input: PBMCs. These TCRs come from a woman in her 40s in good health. Some clones in this sample may be carry-over from other donors' samples.

The rearrangement joins TRBV5-1 to TRBJ2-5; 8 nucleotides agree with TRBD2. From germline, CDR1 is SGHRS and CDR2 YFSETQ. This CDR3 region has 14 residues. The J segment lost 4 bases and the V segment lost 2 bases, leaving 4 bases of the junction unmatched. The CDR3 is CASSFSGRAETQYF. CDR3 coding DNA: TGCGCCAGCAGCTTCAGCGGGAGAGCAGAGACCCAGTACTTC.

Only a few counts were recorded for this clone. A single base is all that separates this from a far larger clone, so a read error is likely. The same CDR3 is also encoded by other DNA sequences in this sample. The chain joins TRBV19 to TRBJ2-5, with D possibly TRBD1 on 6 matching bases. The CDR3 has 13 residues. CDR1 is LNHDA and CDR2 is SQIVND in the germline V gene (reference sequence). CDR3 region: CASRIGQTETQYF. CDR3 bases: TGCGCCAGTCGAATAGGACAGACCGAGACCCAGTACTTC.

The V gene is TRBV19, the J gene TRBJ2-2; 8 bases align to TRBD2. CDR1 is LNHDA, CDR2 SQIVND, per germline (reference sequence). The CDR3 spans 14 residues. Trimming took 6 bases from V and 8 from J; bases not matched to a gene: 8. CDR3 nucleotides: TGTGCCAGTAGGGGGACTAGTTCTTCGGGGGAGCTGTTTTTT. Protein product: CASRGTSSSGELFF.

This clone has just a few counts. The chain couples TRBV18 to TRBJ2-3, with 13 positions matching TRBD2. The CDR3 loop spans 15 amino acids. V lost 4 bases to trimming and J lost 6 bases; unmatched junction nucleotides: 4. The germline V gene has CDR1 KGHSH and CDR2 LQKENI. CDR3 sequence: CASSRGLAGSDTQYF. The CDR3 DNA reads as TGTGCCAGCTCACGGGGACTAGCGGGAAGTGATACGCAGTATTTT.

The CDR3 coding sequence is TGTGCCAGCAGTTATAGGGGACGCCCCTACGAGCAGTACTTC. It yields the protein CASSYRGRPYEQYF. V is TRBV6-6 and J is TRBJ2-7; either TRBD1 or TRBD2 may supply D (5 bases each). Germline CDR1 and CDR2: MNHNY and SVGAGI (reference sequence). The CDR3 has 14 residues. Trimming left V 3 bases short and J 2 bases short, with 11 bases between.

This clone was seen a few times. This sequence is one base from a far larger clone and is likely a read error. J is TRBJ1-3 and V is TRBV30; D is possibly TRBD1 (6 bases). Trimming stripped 2 bases from V and 8 bases from J, with 7 bases between. The germline gives CDR1 GTSNPN, CDR2 SVGIG (reference sequence). This CDR3 is built from 11 residues. The CDR3 region has the DNA TGTGCCTGGAGTTACAGGGACACCATATATTTT. This codes for CAWSYRDTIYF.

The V gene is TRBV15, the J gene TRBJ1-2; a weak D match, TRBD1 (6 bases). V was shortened by 0 bases and J by 8 bases, with 19 bases between the two germline ends. Germline V gives CDR1 LNHNV, CDR2 YYDKDF (reference sequence). This CDR3 is built from 16 residues. The CDR3 sequence is CATSRDGVAGAGGYTF. The CDR3 bases are TGTGCCACCAGCAGAGACGGAGTTGCAGGGGCGGGAGGCTACACCTTC.

This clone came up once. The chain employs TRBV28 and TRBJ1-3; TRBD1 might be the D (6 bases). Germline loops: CDR1 MDHEN, CDR2 SYDVKM. Trimming removed 2 bases at V and 0 bases at J, with 20 bases between. This CDR3 comprises 19 residues. CDR3 sequence (DNA): TGTGCCAGCAGTTTACCCCCCTGGGGGCCCGGGGGCTCTGGAAACACCATATATTTT. Its protein product is CASSLPPWGPGGSGNTIYF.

Points on this clone: Only one base separates this from a far larger clonotype, so it likely reflects a read error. Other DNA sequences in this sample translate to the same CDR3. The chain is built from TRBV30 and TRBJ1-5, with a tentative D call TRBD1 (5 bases). The CDR3 spans 13 residues. Germline assignment: CDR1 GTSNPN and CDR2 SVGIG (reference sequence). The CDR3: CAWSGTGNQPQHF. In nucleotides, the CDR3 is TGTGCATGGAGTGGGACGGGGAATCAGCCCCAGCATTTT.

Concerning this clone itself: A far larger clone is a single base away, which makes a read error likely. Other nucleotide sequences from this sample produce the same CDR3. V gene TRBV7-2 combines with J gene TRBJ2-7; 7 positions agree with TRBD1. The CDR3 has 14 amino acids. Germline lookup yields CDR1 SGHTA and CDR2 FQGNSA. Here the CDR3 reads CASSKAGTDYEQYF. The CDR3 nucleotides read TGTGCCAGCAGCAAGGCCGGGACAGACTACGAACAGTACTTC.